The 21 T cell receptor beta chains in this list originate from one sample, sequenced in a study of CD8 T cells in Susac syndrome. An input of about 0.5 to 1 ug of RNA was subjected to reverse transcription using random hexamers. MiXCR was run by TCRdb on the immunoSEQ multiplex PCR reads, yielding one entry per CDR3 protein. In the table there are approximately 100,000 distinct CDR3 sequences, around 93% of which are singletons. Sequencing was done on a sample of CD8+ T cells from PBMCs. Receptors were obtained from a human donor in good health.

The J gene is TRBJ2-1, the V gene TRBV19; D is undetermined. This CDR3 spans 15 amino acids. Per the germline V gene, CDR1 is LNHDA and CDR2 is SQIVND (reference sequence). The V end was cut by 5 bases, the J end by 2 bases, with 13 bases between. CDR3 DNA sequence: TGTGCCAGTAGTCCGCAGGACGGACCCTACAATGAGCAGTTCTTC. Its protein is CASSPQDGPYNEQFF. Full variable domain (remainder filled in from reference TRBV19 and TRBJ2-1): DGGITQSPKYLFRKEGQNVTLSCEQNLNHDAMYWYRQDPGQGLRLIYYSQIVNDFQKGDIAEGYSVSREKKESFPLTVTSAQKNPTAFYLCASSPQDGPYNEQFFGPGTRLTVL.

The chain couples TRBV5-1 to TRBJ1-2; 8 nucleotides line up with TRBD1. V trimming: 0 bases; J trimming: 8 bases; junction bases outside the gene matches: 15. The CDR3 is made up of 17 amino acids. CDR1 SGHRS and CDR2 YFSETQ come from the germline V gene. CDR3 bases: TGCGCCAGCAGCTTGGGCGCCTCCGGCAGGGGGCAGGTGGGCTACACCTTC. Translating gives CASSLGASGRGQVGYTF.

V and J are TRBV6-5 and TRBJ1-2; TRBD1 might be the D (6 bases). The V end was cut by 2 bases, the J end by 3 bases, with 10 bases between. Per germline, CDR1 MNHEY and CDR2 SVGAGI. The CDR3 is 14 residues long. The CDR3 protein is CASSYVRTDYGYTF. The CDR3 DNA is TGTGCCAGCAGTTACGTCCGGACAGACTATGGCTACACCTTC.

The chain links TRBV3-1 to TRBJ2-7; unclear D gene. Trimming cost V 3 bases and J 4 bases, with 13 bases left between them. Germline assignment: CDR1 LGHDT and CDR2 YNNKEL (reference sequence). This CDR3 region has 14 residues. CDR3 loop: CASSHPPSDYEQYF. Written as DNA, the CDR3 is TGTGCCAGCAGCCACCCTCCTTCTGATTACGAGCAGTACTTC.

V is TRBV20-1 and J is TRBJ1-2, with a possible D match to TRBD1 (5 bases). Germline V gene sequence: CDR1 DFQATT, CDR2 SNEGSKA (reference sequence). The CDR3 has 14 amino acids. V was trimmed by 0 bases and J by 2 bases, leaving 10 bases between them. CDR3 nucleotide sequence: TGCAGTGCTAGAGAAGAGGGGCGCAACTATGGCTACACCTTC. Amino acids: CSAREEGRNYGYTF.

This sequence joins TRBV15 and TRBJ1-1; no firm D call. CDR1 LNHNV and CDR2 YYDKDF come from the germline V gene (reference sequence). V was trimmed by 0 bases and J by 4 bases, leaving 3 bases between them. This CDR3 comprises 12 residues. In DNA form, the CDR3 reads TGTGCCACCAGCAGAGATCTCACTGAAGCTTTCTTT. This translates into CATSRDLTEAFF.

V and J are TRBV15 and TRBJ2-5, with a possible D match to TRBD1 (6 bases). Per the germline V gene, CDR1 is LNHNV and CDR2 is YYDKDF (reference sequence). With 9 bases removed from V and 4 bases from J, the gap between germline ends came to 24 bases. The CDR3 spans 16 residues. In DNA, the CDR3 is TGTGCCACTAACAAGGGACAACAGGGTATACGAGAGACCCAGTACTTC. It specifies CATNKGQQGIRETQYF.

The V gene is TRBV2, the J gene TRBJ2-2; TRBD2 agrees at 9 bases. The V segment lost 1 base and the J segment 6 bases; nucleotides outside the gene matches: 15. Germline V lookup: CDR1 SNHLY, CDR2 FYNNEI. The CDR3 extends over 19 amino acids. The CDR3 loop reads CASSEEGSGTSYSSGELFF. The CDR3 DNA reads as TGTGCCAGCAGTGAAGAAGGCAGCGGGACTAGCTATTCCTCCGGGGAGCTGTTTTTT.

V and J are TRBV7-2 and TRBJ2-2, with 8 bases aligning to TRBD2. Germline CDR1 reads SGHTA; CDR2 reads FQGNSA. The CDR3 covers 15 residues. With 1 base clipped from V and 4 bases from J, the junction kept 2 bases outside the gene matches. CDR3 nucleotide sequence: TGTGCCAGCAGCTTAGTCCTAGCGGGCACCGGGGAGCTGTTTTTT. As protein: CASSLVLAGTGELFF.

The chain employs TRBV5-6 and TRBJ1-1; the D gene is possibly TRBD1 (6 bases). CDR1 and CDR2 from the germline V gene are SGHDT and YYEEEE. The ends were cut back, 4 bases at V and 1 base at J, with 17 bases in the middle. The CDR3 loop spans 16 amino acids. The CDR3 sequence is CASSPAGGIRNTEAFF. The DNA of the CDR3 is TGTGCCAGCAGCCCGGCCGGGGGCATCCGGAACACTGAAGCTTTCTTT.

This CDR3 reads CASSSASSTNEKLFF. The CDR3 coding sequence is TGTGCCAGCAGCTCCGCTAGCTCAACTAATGAAAAACTGTTTTTT. The chain couples TRBV7-9 to TRBJ1-4; D remains ambiguous. The germline V and J ends were trimmed by 4 bases and 0 bases, with 9 bases remaining between them. Germline CDR1 and CDR2: SEHNR and FQNEAQ (reference sequence). This CDR3 comprises 15 residues.

The chain links TRBV20-1 to TRBJ2-1; no clear D. This CDR3 comprises 15 residues. Trimming shortened V by 3 bases and J by 0 bases, and 12 bases separated the two germline ends. Per germline, CDR1 DFQATT and CDR2 SNEGSKA (reference sequence). The chain's CDR3 is CSARINTFSYNEQFF. CDR3 bases: TGCAGTGCTAGGATAAACACCTTCTCCTACAATGAGCAGTTCTTC.

The chain couples TRBV5-6 to TRBJ2-3; a possible D gene is TRBD1 (5 bases). V lost 6 bases, J lost 0 bases, and 20 bases lay in between. There are 17 residues in the CDR3. Germline V CDR1 and CDR2: SGHDT, YYEEEE. CDR3 DNA sequence: TGTGCCAGCAACAGACGGAGACAGTTCCCTAGCACAGATACGCAGTATTTT. The encoded protein is CASNRRRQFPSTDTQYF.

Comments on this clonotype: The CDR3 does not close with the conserved phenylalanine or tryptophan, likely indicating a read error. No DNA is shown, since the ends of the CDR3 on it are uncertain; the CDR3 is the one TCRdb lists. The chain is built from TRBV7-2 and TRBJ1-4; TRBD1, the table's D call, was not compared with the DNA. CDR1 and CDR2 (germline): SGHTA, FQGNSA. The CDR3 spans 13 residues, counting both ends. This CDR3 is CASSSSPGTTPRL.

The chain recombines TRBV2 with TRBJ1-1; TRBD1 is a possible D gene (5 bases). The germline gives CDR1 SNHLY, CDR2 FYNNEI. This CDR3 has 14 residues. Trimming cost V 4 bases and J 2 bases, with 11 bases left between them. The CDR3 coding sequence is TGTGCCAGCAGTGCCGGGACGGAAAACACTGAAGCTTTCTTT. Translated: CASSAGTENTEAFF.

As to this clonotype: An end of the junction does not agree with germline; a read error may underlie this. V is TRBV4-3 and J is TRBJ2-1, with TRBD2 matching 12 bases. CDR1 is LGHNA and CDR2 is YSLEER in the germline V gene. The CDR3 extends over 16 amino acids. CDR3 coding DNA: TGCGCCAGCAGCCAAATTCCCGGGACTAGCGGGTCTTTGCACATCTTC. This encodes CASSQIPGTSGSLHIF.

The V gene is TRBV20-1, the J gene TRBJ2-3; TRBD1 might be the D (7 bases). V was clipped by 6 bases and J by 3 bases, with 19 bases between them. This CDR3 spans 15 amino acids. Germline V CDR1 and CDR2: DFQATT, SNEGSKA (reference sequence). The CDR3 region is CSADDREVRTDTQYF. CDR3 DNA sequence: TGCAGTGCCGACGACAGGGAGGTGAGGACAGATACGCAGTATTTT.

The V call is TRBV5-6, the J call TRBJ1-1; D gene unclear. The CDR3 sequence is 15 residues long. The V and J ends lost 4 bases and 0 bases respectively, with 13 bases between them. From germline, CDR1 is SGHDT and CDR2 YYEEEE. Written as DNA, the CDR3 is TGTGCCAGCAGCCTCCCACGCCGTTTGAACACTGAAGCTTTCTTT. Translation: CASSLPRRLNTEAFF.

This chain joins TRBV14 and TRBJ1-2, with D tentatively TRBD1 (6 bases). Germline CDR1 reads SGHDN; CDR2 reads FVKESK. The V gene lost 1 base and the J gene lost 4 bases, with 13 bases spanning the gap. The CDR3 is 15 amino acids. CDR3 in amino acids: CASSQASGESYGYTF. CDR3 in DNA: TGTGCCAGCAGCCAAGCTTCAGGGGAGAGCTATGGCTACACCTTC.

The chain uses TRBV5-1 and TRBJ2-7, with 8 bases aligning to TRBD2. Germline CDR1 reads SGHRS; CDR2 reads YFSETQ. Trimming at V came to 4 bases and at J to 5 bases, leaving 11 bases not matched to a gene. The CDR3 has 15 amino acids. CDR3 sequence: CASSPRGGGSDEQYF. For the CDR3, the DNA is TGCGCCAGCAGCCCTCGGGGGGGCGGTAGCGACGAGCAGTACTTC.

This chain links TRBV4-3 with TRBJ2-7; D is uncertain. Per the germline V gene, CDR1 is LGHNA and CDR2 is YSLEER. The V and J ends lost 0 bases and 4 bases respectively, with 7 bases between them. The CDR3 totals 13 residues. The CDR3, as DNA: TGCGCCAGCAGCCAAGAACAAGAATACGAGCAGTACTTC. Protein sequence: CASSQEQEYEQYF.